This T cell receptor (beta chain) was sequenced in a study of early T cells in non-severe SARS-CoV-2 infection (dated by TCRdb to about 2021). Regarding the research as a whole: Because TCR sequencing was done on bulk RNA from unsorted whole blood, the alpha and beta chains could not be paired.

On this clonotype: What antigen it recognizes has not been identified. Per-nucleotide qualities are absent, and no much larger clonotype sits a single base away.

Paper-wide results and their limitations: VDJdb matching was skewed toward anti-spike CD8 responses and likely underestimated virus-specific expansions by missing private and CD4 specificities.

A case-control design nested within a healthcare worker cohort in London, UK, was used, with weekly nasopharyngeal swab PCR tests and blood sampling performed. Healthcare workers were recruited during the week of the UK lockdown, between 23 and 31 March 2020, and followed weekly for up to roughly 15 weeks. The protocol used for the library was 5' RACE. TCRdb records NextSeq 500 as the sequencer. Unique molecular identifiers were attached to individual cDNA molecules in the TCR library protocol so that sequencing error and PCR bias could be corrected. TCR alpha and beta chains were both sequenced, and the abundances of alpha and beta sequences in each sample were closely correlated with each other. The paper's processing steps were these. Decombinator V4 was used to annotate TCR sequences for V gene, J gene and CDR3. Expanded TCRs were defined as changing significantly between any two time points under a Poisson model with p below 0.0001. TCR abundances were normalised to the total number of TCRs sequenced per sample and expressed as counts per million. MAIT TCRs were defined by TRAV1-2 paired with TRAJ12, TRAJ20 or TRAJ33, and iNKT TCRs by TRAV10 paired with TRAJ18. A search of VDJdb, accessed on 1 November 2021, was run for TCRs annotated to CMV, EBV and SARS-CoV-2, with TCRs annotated for multiple antigens excluded. TCRdb reanalyzed the raw reads on its own, using fastp at Q25 for trimming and MiXCR for clone calling, and kept in-frame beta chains. Identical CDR3 protein sequences are pooled into one entry, listed with their most common genes and DNA. The V and J calls and clone size are TCRdb's, not the authors'. In this sample the table shows tens of thousands of distinct CDR3 sequences, 11% of which occur a single time. The ten top clones hold 2.5% to 3.5% of the sample.

The V end loses 5 bases and the J end loses 2 bases, and a stretch of 8 bases separates them. The CDR3 holds 12 amino acids from the cysteine to the phenylalanine. Left in the record is the CDR3 DNA by itself, 36 bases read in frame from the first base. The germline V gene (reference sequence) supplies CDR1 DFQATT and CDR2 SNEGSKA. Rearrangement joined TRBV20-1 to TRBJ2-3; the D segment cannot be called with confidence. The sample here was whole blood, taken at baseline. The clonotype comes from an adult who was a healthcare worker with PCR-confirmed SARS-CoV-2 infection or an uninfected control (not recorded which). DNA sequence: TGCAGTGCTCGGACGACCACAGATACGCAGTATTTT. Translation gives CSARTTTDTQYF.